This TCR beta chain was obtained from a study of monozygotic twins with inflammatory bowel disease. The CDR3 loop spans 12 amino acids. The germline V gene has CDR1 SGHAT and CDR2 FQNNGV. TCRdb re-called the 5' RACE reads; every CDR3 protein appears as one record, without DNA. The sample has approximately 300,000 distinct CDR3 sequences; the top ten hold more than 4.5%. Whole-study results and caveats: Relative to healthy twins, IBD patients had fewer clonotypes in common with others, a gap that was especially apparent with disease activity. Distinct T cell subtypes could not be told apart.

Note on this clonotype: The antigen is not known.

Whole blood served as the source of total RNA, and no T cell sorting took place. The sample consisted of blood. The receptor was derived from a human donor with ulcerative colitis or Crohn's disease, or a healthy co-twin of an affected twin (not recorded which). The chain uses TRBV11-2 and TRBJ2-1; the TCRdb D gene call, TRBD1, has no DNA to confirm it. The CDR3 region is CASSGYRVEQFF.